Shown below are 5 T cell receptor beta chains from a single sample sequenced in a study of PD-L1 blockade in urothelial cancer. Profiling relied on immunoSEQ multiplex PCR, and the TCRdb table lists in-frame clones only, not all of them. Here the sample spans about 41,000 clones, 85% being singletons. The time point denotes: peripheral blood 6 weeks after treatment start. The sequencing here drew on PBMCs, taken around atezolizumab (anti-PD-L1) treatment. All receptors derive from a man between 65 and 85 years old with urothelial cancer.

The genes are TRBV28 and TRBJ1-5; 7 bases are shared with TRBD1. The V gene end was trimmed by 5 bases and the J gene end by 2 bases; junction bases not matched to a gene: 9. Germline CDR1 is MDHEN and CDR2 is SYDVKM. The CDR3 loop spans 16 amino acids. The CDR3 DNA reads as TGTGCCAGCAGTCAAGGGGGCTCAGGGGGCAATCAGCCCCAGCATTTT. It codes for CASSQGGSGGNQPQHF.

J is TRBJ1-2 and V is TRBV5-5, with no clear D. CDR3 size: 13 residues. Germline V lookup: CDR1 SGHKS, CDR2 YYEKEE (reference sequence). The germline V and J ends were trimmed by 2 bases and 0 bases, with 5 bases remaining between them. The CDR3 spells CASSLGANYGYTF. The CDR3 nucleotides read TGTGCCAGCAGCTTAGGAGCTAACTATGGCTACACCTTC.

The chain couples TRBV2 to TRBJ1-5; D is unresolved. The CDR3 runs to 13 residues. Trimming shortened V by 2 bases and J by 7 bases, and 9 bases separated the two germline ends. Germline V gives CDR1 SNHLY, CDR2 FYNNEI. The CDR3 DNA reads as TGTGCCAGCAGTGAAATGTCCGAGCAGCCCCAGCATTTT. It yields the protein CASSEMSEQPQHF.

This chain uses TRBV29-1 with TRBJ1-1; 7 nucleotides match TRBD1. The germline V gene encodes CDR1 SQVTM and CDR2 ANQGSEA. The CDR3 is 14 residues long. The trim removed 4 bases at V and 4 bases at J, leaving 9 bases unmatched. The CDR3, as DNA: TGCAGCGTTGCGCAGGGGGGAAGTTCCACTGAAGCTTTCTTT. Translated: CSVAQGGSSTEAFF.

The J gene is TRBJ1-2, the V gene TRBV2, with unresolved D. CDR1 is SNHLY, CDR2 FYNNEI, per germline. This CDR3 region has 12 residues. V was clipped by 6 bases and J by 4 bases, with 9 bases between them. In DNA form, the CDR3 reads TGTGCCAGCAGATACAGCTCCTATGGCTACACCTTC. It specifies CASRYSSYGYTF. Full variable domain (missing parts from reference TRBV2 and TRBJ1-2): EPEVTQTPSHQVTQMGQEVILRCVPISNHLYFYWYRQILGQKVEFLVSFYNNEISEKSEIFDDQFSVERPDGSNFTLKIRSTKLEDSAMYFCASRYSSYGYTFGSGTRLTVV.